This note documents a single TCR beta chain sequence. The antigen remains unidentified. Germline CDR1 SGHTA, CDR2 FQGNSA. The ends were cut back, 5 bases at V and 2 bases at J, with 15 bases in the middle. The CDR3 extends over 15 amino acids. This specimen belongs to a study of T cell responses to AZD1222 COVID-19 vaccine. Study observations and caveats: Along spike, vaccine-associated CD4 TCRs were found throughout, with dominance at 160-218 and 743-854. It should be noted that donors were predominantly white British and more often female, and clonal diversity was possibly underestimated. The reported proportion of spike-specific TCRs targeting unmutated variant regions was nearly half.

Clones were sequenced by immunoSEQ multiplex PCR, and TCRdb holds only the in-frame ones, with some missing. The data hold some 120,000 clones, with about 90% observed a single time. This clonotype was sampled from an adult in good health. The sample here was peripheral blood, taken on day 0 of AZD1222 vaccination. This chain joins TRBV7-2 and TRBJ2-5; D is possibly TRBD2 (5 bases). CDR3 coding DNA: TGTGCCAGCAGCCCGGCGGGCACAGTGCAAGAGACCCAGTACTTC. This gives the protein CASSPAGTVQETQYF.